This T cell receptor beta chain comes out of a study of blood T cells in healthy people across ages. Regarding the study as a whole: The study regarded diversity estimates from one million T cells as underestimates.

Through a sample-barcoded 5' primer and a J-beta primer mix, a second PCR was run for roughly 6 to 11 cycles. A single record per CDR3 protein comes from TCRdb applying MiXCR to the 5' RACE reads. Of roughly 700,000 distinct CDR3 sequences in the sample, around 45% were seen once. This CDR3 is 14 amino acids long. V lost 5 bases and J lost 8; bases outside the gene matches: 8. CDR1 is SGHRS, CDR2 YFSETQ, per germline. Details on this clonotype: Antigen unknown.

Sequencing was performed on blood. This TCR derives from a woman in her fifties or sixties in good health. The chain employs TRBV5-1 and TRBJ2-1, with 9 bases that match TRBD2. The CDR3 DNA is TGCGCCAGCAGTCCCCTAGCGGGACGGGATGAGCAGTTCTTC. Translation gives CASSPLAGRDEQFF.